The clone carrying this TCR beta chain has just one count. This entry comes from a study of CD8+ T cells in alopecia areata. After isolation, RNA underwent reverse transcription to generate cDNA as the sequencing template. Measured with immunoSEQ multiplex PCR; TCRdb has only the in-frame clones, and not every one. The sample contains 210,000 or so clones, around 66% of which appear only once. Regarding treatment: oral pan-JAK inhibitor, 5-10 mg twice daily. This receptor was obtained from a human donor with alopecia areata. Sequenced material: CD4+ T cells sorted from blood, taken at week 44, from a patient treated with tofacitinib.

CDR3: CATGRPSSYEQYF. CDR3 nucleotides: TGTGCCACGGGACGCCCAAGCTCCTACGAGCAGTACTTC. This chain joins TRBV10-3 and TRBJ2-7; D may correspond to TRBD1 or TRBD2 (5 bases each). V was cut by 10 bases and J by 0 bases, with 13 bases left in between. The CDR3 totals 13 residues. Looked up from germline, CDR1 is ENHRY and CDR2 is SYGVKD.